The 31 T cell receptor beta chains presented below share a single source sample, sequenced in a study of technical replicates of blood from several donors. Libraries were prepared by immunoSEQ multiplex PCR; TCRdb keeps only in-frame clonotypes and omits some of them. The table has 60,000 or so clones, approximately 87% seen once. The sample comprised PBMCs. The receptors were gathered from a human donor in good health. Some clones in this sample may be carry-over from other donors' samples.

The rearrangement uses TRBV9 and TRBJ2-2; no definite D call. Germline V gene lookup returns CDR1 SGDLS and CDR2 YYNGEE. V was shortened by 1 base and J by 6 bases, with 10 bases between the two germline ends. This CDR3 has 14 amino acids. The CDR3 is CASSVTPDSGELFF. The CDR3 nucleotides are TGTGCCAGCAGCGTAACCCCAGATTCCGGGGAGCTGTTTTTT.

About this clone itself: The same CDR3 also results from other DNA sequences found in this sample. This chain connects TRBV5-1 to TRBJ1-5; D may be TRBD1 (5 bases). Trimming took off 4 bases at V and 4 bases at J, with 15 bases between the two ends. The CDR3 runs 15 residues. Germline V CDR1 and CDR2: SGHRS, YFSETQ. The CDR3, as DNA: TGCGCCAGCAGCGCGTCGACAGATCCTAATCAGCCCCAGCATTTT. It yields the protein CASSASTDPNQPQHF.

The chain carries TRBV11-3 and TRBJ2-1; tentatively, D is TRBD2 (6 bases). The CDR3 consists of 16 residues. Per germline, CDR1 SGHNT and CDR2 YENEEA. V was pared by 1 base and J by 0 bases, with 10 bases between. The DNA for the CDR3 is TGTGCCAGCAGCTTAGTCGCGGGAAGCTCCTACAATGAGCAGTTCTTC. Its translation is CASSLVAGSSYNEQFF.

The sample holds one count of this clone. This chain links TRBV6-5 with TRBJ1-3, with TRBD1 matching over 7 bases. This CDR3 has 14 amino acids. Germline V CDR1 and CDR2: MNHEY, SVGAGI. Trimming removed 6 bases from V and 2 bases from J; junction bases left unmatched: 4. This CDR3 reads CASRSGGTGNTIYF. CDR3 in DNA: TGTGCCAGCAGATCAGGGGGAACTGGAAACACCATATATTTT.

The rearrangement joins TRBV25-1 to TRBJ1-3, with D perhaps matching TRBD1 (6 bases). Trimming shortened V by 5 bases and J by 7 bases, and 12 bases separated the two germline ends. The length of the CDR3 is 13 residues. Germline-derived CDR1 and CDR2 are MGHDK and SYGVNS. The CDR3 sequence: CASSSGQGNTIYF. CDR3 coding DNA: TGTGCCAGCAGTTCGGGGCAGGGGAACACCATATATTTT.

The rearrangement joins TRBV5-1 to TRBJ2-7, with 8 bases identical to TRBD2. In germline, CDR1 is SGHRS, CDR2 YFSETQ. The CDR3 sequence is 15 residues long. V lost 0 bases and J lost 6; bases outside the gene matches: 8. CDR3 amino acids: CASSLAGTRGSEQYF. The CDR3 region has the DNA TGCGCCAGCAGCTTGGCGGGGACTAGAGGATCCGAGCAGTACTTC.

The J gene is TRBJ2-7, the V gene TRBV23-1, with 8 bases lining up with TRBD2. TRBV23-1 is an open reading frame whose function is uncertain. The length of the CDR3 is 15 residues. With V trimmed by 0 bases and J by 0 bases, 1 base remained unmatched. CDR3 in amino acids: CASSQSREGSYEQYF. For the CDR3, the DNA is TGCGCCAGCAGTCAATCCCGGGAGGGCTCCTACGAGCAGTACTTC.

The V and J genes are TRBV27 and TRBJ1-1; D ambiguous. CDR3 length equals 13 residues. V lost 2 bases, J lost 3 bases, and 7 bases lay in between. CDR1 and CDR2 from the germline V gene are MNHEY and SMNVEV (reference sequence). The DNA of the CDR3 is TGTGCCAGCAGTTTAACAGCATACACTGAAGCTTTCTTT. It is translated as CASSLTAYTEAFF.

The chain uses TRBV2 and TRBJ1-1; D unresolved. The CDR3 length is 12 residues. V was pared by 7 bases and J by 0 bases, with 6 bases between. The V gene's germline CDR1 is SNHLY and CDR2 FYNNEI. The CDR3 nucleotides are TGTGCCAGCACCCAATTGAACACTGAAGCTTTCTTT. This sequence encodes CASTQLNTEAFF.

This chain joins TRBV5-1 and TRBJ2-7; 8 nucleotides line up with TRBD2. The CDR3 extends over 15 amino acids. Germline assignment: CDR1 SGHRS and CDR2 YFSETQ. The trim removed 6 bases at V and 7 bases at J, leaving 15 bases unmatched. The CDR3 DNA reads as TGCGCCAGCAAACAAGCGGTAGCGGGATCGGGGGAGCAGTACTTC. Protein: CASKQAVAGSGEQYF.

CDR3: CASSIGTSGSSYNEQFF. CDR3 DNA sequence: TGCGCCAGCAGCATAGGGACTAGCGGGAGCTCCTACAATGAGCAGTTCTTC. The V call is TRBV5-1, the J call TRBJ2-1; 14 nucleotides match TRBD2. Trimming removed 4 bases from V and 0 bases from J; junction bases left unmatched: 3. The CDR3 has 17 amino acids. Germline V lookup: CDR1 SGHRS, CDR2 YFSETQ.

V gene TRBV5-4 combines with J gene TRBJ2-1; 10 bases are a match to TRBD2. Germline trimming cut 2 bases from V and 6 bases from J; bases unmatched to any gene: 8. Germline CDR1 and CDR2: SGHNT and YYREEE (reference sequence). The CDR3 covers 16 residues. The CDR3: CASSLWVGTSVNEQFF. In DNA form, the CDR3 reads TGTGCCAGCAGCTTATGGGTTGGGACTAGCGTCAATGAGCAGTTCTTC.

The chain combines TRBV15 with TRBJ2-7; maybe TRBD1 (6 bases). Looked up from germline, CDR1 is LNHNV and CDR2 is YYDKDF (reference sequence). The CDR3 loop spans 13 amino acids. With 5 bases removed from V and 3 bases from J, the gap between germline ends came to 11 bases. The CDR3 is CATSRDKGYEQYF. CDR3 DNA sequence: TGTGCCACCAGCCGGGACAAAGGCTACGAGCAGTACTTC.

This rearrangement joins TRBV30 to TRBJ2-1; 11 bases are shared with TRBD2. Unmatched junction bases numbered 7, after V lost 2 bases and J lost 10 bases. CDR3 length: 14 residues. Germline V gene lookup returns CDR1 GTSNPN and CDR2 SVGIG (reference sequence). CDR3 residues: CAWSPGLADGEQFF. CDR3 sequence (DNA): TGTGCCTGGAGTCCGGGACTAGCGGACGGGGAGCAGTTCTTC.

This clone occurred a few times. The chain combines TRBV18 with TRBJ1-5; 10 bases align to TRBD1. This CDR3 has 16 residues. The germline V gene has CDR1 KGHSH and CDR2 LQKENI. V shed 0 bases and J 4 bases; nucleotides not matched to a gene: 3. In nucleotides, the CDR3 is TGTGCCAGCTCACCACCGGGACAGGGGAAAAATCAGCCCCAGCATTTT. This codes for CASSPPGQGKNQPQHF.

V gene TRBV7-2 combines with J gene TRBJ2-5; D is unresolved. The CDR3 is made up of 14 amino acids. Germline loops: CDR1 SGHTA, CDR2 FQGNSA. The V end lost 2 bases, the J end lost 1 base, and 8 bases lay between the germline ends. In nucleotides, the CDR3 is TGTGCCAGCAGCTTAAACAGCCTCCAAGAGACCCAGTACTTC. Amino acid sequence: CASSLNSLQETQYF. Looking up the rest from reference TRBV7-2 and TRBJ2-5 gives the full variable domain: GAGVSQSPSNKVTEKGKDVELRCDPISGHTALYWYRQSLGQGLEFLIYFQGNSAPDKSGLPSDRFSAERTGGSVSTLTIQRTQQEDSAVYLCASSLNSLQETQYFGPGTRLLVL.

The rearrangement joins TRBV4-1 to TRBJ2-3; 9 positions agree with TRBD2. Germline loops: CDR1 MGHRA, CDR2 YSYEKL. V shed 3 bases, J shed 3 bases, and the junction held 4 bases outside the gene matches. The CDR3 has 15 amino acids. Here the CDR3 DNA reads TGCGCCAGCAGCCACCTCCTAGCGGGGACAGATACGCAGTATTTT. This translates into CASSHLLAGTDTQYF.

This chain links TRBV7-9 with TRBJ1-2, with TRBD1 matching over 10 bases. Germline V gene lookup returns CDR1 SEHNR and CDR2 FQNEAQ (reference sequence). The V gene end was trimmed by 1 base and the J gene end by 6 bases; junction bases not matched to a gene: 2. The CDR3 consists of 14 residues. The CDR3 bases are TGTGCCAGCAGCTTAGGGACAGGGGGAAATGGCTACACCTTC. Its protein product is CASSLGTGGNGYTF.

This clone was detected only a few times. The chain has TRBV16 and TRBJ1-5; no firm D call. Trimming pared 3 bases from V and 7 bases from J, leaving 10 bases between. The CDR3 spans 13 residues. Germline assignment: CDR1 KGHSY and CDR2 FQNENV. CDR3 nucleotide sequence: TGTGCCAGCAGCCAGGCGGTCAGCCAGCCCCAGCATTTT. Protein sequence: CASSQAVSQPQHF.

This chain connects TRBV27 to TRBJ1-2; 7 bases line up with TRBD1. The length of the CDR3 is 16 residues. With V trimmed by 4 bases and J by 8 bases, 16 bases remained unmatched. The germline CDR1 and CDR2 sequences are MNHEY and SMNVEV (reference sequence). CDR3 sequence: CASSSPSRDREYGYTF. CDR3 DNA sequence: TGTGCCAGCAGTTCACCCTCCCGAGACAGGGAGTACGGCTACACCTTC.

The chain recombines TRBV10-1 with TRBJ2-7, with 15 nucleotides matching TRBD2. This CDR3 comprises 15 residues. V gave up 6 bases and J gave up 7 bases; unmatched junction bases: 7. Germline V gene data show CDR1 as WNHNN and CDR2 as SYGVQD (reference sequence). This CDR3 reads CASSPGLAGGGEQYF. As DNA, the CDR3 is TGCGCCAGCAGCCCGGGACTAGCGGGAGGAGGGGAGCAGTACTTC.

The chain combines TRBV5-1 with TRBJ2-5, with a tentative D call TRBD1 (5 bases). This CDR3 has 14 residues. Trimming took 0 bases from V and 2 from J, leaving 8 bases between them. Per the germline V gene, CDR1 is SGHRS and CDR2 is YFSETQ. The CDR3 sequence is CASSLVTGQETQYF. DNA for the CDR3: TGCGCCAGCAGCTTGGTTACAGGACAAGAGACCCAGTACTTC.

The table lists this clone with a count of one. The CDR3 DNA sequence: TGTGCCAGCACCGCGTTAACAAGTTATGGGGGCAGCGGCACTGAAGCTTTCTTT. Its protein product is CASTALTSYGGSGTEAFF. The genes are TRBV7-9 and TRBJ1-1; perhaps TRBD1 as D (6 bases). This CDR3 region has 18 residues. The ends were cut back, 7 bases at V and 4 bases at J, with 28 bases in the middle. Germline lookup yields CDR1 SEHNR and CDR2 FQNEAQ (reference sequence).

The chain uses TRBV7-2 and TRBJ2-3, with 10 nucleotides matching TRBD2. The CDR3 has 15 residues. Trimming cost V 5 bases and J 3 bases; bases outside gene matches: 5. Germline lookup yields CDR1 SGHTA and CDR2 FQGNSA. As DNA, the CDR3 is TGTGCCAGCAGCCCTAGCGGGAGTAGAACAGATACGCAGTATTTT. It encodes CASSPSGSRTDTQYF.

The V and J genes are TRBV2 and TRBJ2-1, with TRBD2 matching over 10 bases. This CDR3 region has 18 residues. Germline lookup yields CDR1 SNHLY and CDR2 FYNNEI. The V and J ends lost 2 bases and 0 bases, in that order; junction bases with no gene match: 7. The CDR3 DNA sequence: TGTGCCAGCAGTGAATTCAGGTCTAGCGGGAGCTCCTACAATGAGCAGTTCTTC. Encoded protein: CASSEFRSSGSSYNEQFF.

This chain uses TRBV27 with TRBJ1-1, with D possibly being TRBD1 (6 bases). CDR3 size: 17 residues. Germline values: CDR1 MNHEY, CDR2 SMNVEV (reference sequence). Trimming shortened V by 1 base and J by 0 bases, and 15 bases separated the two germline ends. Here the CDR3 reads CASSLFRTDFMNTEAFF. For the CDR3, the DNA is TGTGCCAGCAGTTTATTTCGGACAGACTTTATGAACACTGAAGCTTTCTTT.

J is TRBJ1-1 and V is TRBV2; 7 bases line up with TRBD1. This CDR3 contains 13 residues. V shed 4 bases and J 4 bases; nucleotides not matched to a gene: 3. Germline V gene lookup returns CDR1 SNHLY and CDR2 FYNNEI. As DNA, the CDR3 is TGTGCCAGCAGTGTTCAGGGGGGCACTGAAGCTTTCTTT. Its translation: CASSVQGGTEAFF.

This chain joins TRBV13 and TRBJ2-1, with no clear D. With 0 bases removed from V and 2 bases from J, the gap between germline ends came to 11 bases. This CDR3 spans 16 amino acids. Germline V lookup: CDR1 PRHDT, CDR2 FYEKMQ (reference sequence). CDR3 residues: CASSLGTLSPYNEQFF. The CDR3 DNA follows: TGTGCCAGCAGCTTAGGGACTCTCAGTCCCTACAATGAGCAGTTCTTC.

The chain recombines TRBV19 with TRBJ1-5, with 7 nucleotides matching TRBD1. There are 15 residues in the CDR3. Germline CDR1 and CDR2: LNHDA and SQIVND (reference sequence). The V segment lost 3 bases and the J segment 3 bases; nucleotides outside the gene matches: 5. CDR3 sequence: CASSIIGQANQPQHF. The CDR3 DNA reads TGTGCCAGTAGTATCATCGGACAGGCCAATCAGCCCCAGCATTTT.

This clone came up once. CDR3 DNA: TGTGCCAGCAGCTTGGAGGTCGGAGGTCAAGAGACCCAGTACTTC. Protein sequence: CASSLEVGGQETQYF. The chain is built from TRBV5-4 and TRBJ2-5; maybe TRBD2 (5 bases). This CDR3 contains 15 residues. V was shortened by 0 bases and J by 2 bases, with 11 bases between the two germline ends. CDR1 and CDR2 (germline): SGHNT, YYREEE (reference sequence). The complete variable domain, with remaining parts taken from reference TRBV5-4 and TRBJ2-5, reads ETGVTQSPTHLIKTRGQQVTLRCSSQSGHNTVSWYQQALGQGPQFIFQYYREEENGRGNFPPRFSGLQFPNYSSELNVNALELDDSALYLCASSLEVGGQETQYFGPGTRLLVL.

V and J are TRBV29-1 and TRBJ2-7; D not certain. V lost 7 bases and J lost 3, with 13 bases in between. Germline V lookup: CDR1 SQVTM, CDR2 ANQGSEA. The CDR3 has 12 amino acids. CDR3 bases: TGCAGCGCAGAAACAGAGAGCTACGAGCAGTACTTC. This translates into CSAETESYEQYF.